This is a list of T cell receptor beta chains from one sample in a study of CD8 T cells in ankylosing spondylitis. TCRdb used MiXCR to reprocess the 5' RACE reads, holding one entry per CDR3 protein. This table holds 390,000 or so distinct CDR3 sequences, around 22% found once. Sequencing input: blood, either unsorted or a sorted T cell fraction (not recorded which). These receptors all stem from a male donor with ankylosing spondylitis. CDR3s include the opening cysteine and the closing phenylalanine or tryptophan. The D gene is left open where the match is weak. Clone size is given for some rows only: seen once, a few or many times, or a class if the clone is expanded.

>TRBV19|TRBJ2-1|.|.
CASVRTASSNEQFF
TGTGCCAGCGTGCGGACGGCTTCAAGCAATGAGCAGTTCTTC
>TRBV9|TRBJ2-2|.|.
CASSGGATGELFF
TGTGCCAGCAGCGGCGGGGCCACCGGGGAGCTGTTTTTT
>TRBV6-1|TRBJ2-3|.|TRBD2
CASSPGGDPGVYTQYF
TGTGCCAGCAGTCCCGGGGGGGACCCAGGGGTCTATACGCAGTATTTT
>TRBV20-1|TRBJ2-2|few|.
CSARSTLAAGELFF
TGCAGTGCTAGATCAACCCTTGCGGCCGGGGAGCTGTTTTTT
>TRBV28|TRBJ2-2|many|.
CASTNPGRLPGELFF
TGTGCCAGCACCAACCCGGGAAGACTACCCGGGGAGCTGTTTTTT
>TRBV29-1|TRBJ2-1|.|TRBD2
CSVEGVAGTGEQFF
TGCAGCGTTGAGGGGGTAGCGGGGACGGGTGAGCAGTTCTTC
>TRBV5-5|TRBJ2-7|few|.
CASSSGQRQYF
TGTGCCAGCAGCTCCGGACAGAGGCAGTACTTC
>TRBV11-2|TRBJ2-1|few|TRBD2
CASSLASGKVYEQFF
TGTGCCAGCAGCTTAGCTAGCGGGAAGGTATATGAGCAGTTCTTC
>TRBV3-1|TRBJ2-7|.|.
CASSLSPKEQYF
TGTGCCAGCAGCCTCAGTCCGAAGGAGCAGTACTTC
>TRBV14|TRBJ1-2|few|.
CASSQTGTTHGYTF
TGTGCCAGCAGCCAGACGGGGACCACCCATGGCTACACCTTC
>TRBV10-3|TRBJ2-7|.|.
CAISVERAYEQYF
TGTGCCATCAGTGTCGAGCGGGCCTACGAGCAGTACTTC
>TRBV18|TRBJ2-2|.|.
CASSPLPGANTGELFF
TGTGCCAGCTCACCATTACCGGGGGCGAACACCGGGGAGCTGTTTTTT
>TRBV2|TRBJ2-5|few|TRBD2
CASTGGLAADQETQYF
TGTGCCAGCACCGGGGGACTAGCGGCTGACCAAGAGACCCAGTACTTC
>TRBV24-1|TRBJ2-1|few|.
CATSDFPSSYNEQFF
TGTGCCACCAGTGATTTTCCTAGCTCCTACAATGAGCAGTTCTTC
>TRBV20-1|TRBJ1-1|.|.
CSVPREGTSMAFF
TGCAGTGTTCCCCGGGAAGGAACTAGCATGGCTTTCTTT
>TRBV29-1|TRBJ1-4|few|.
CSVSQSGGHNEKLFF
TGCAGCGTTTCACAGTCGGGGGGGCATAATGAAAAACTGTTTTTT
>TRBV18|TRBJ2-7|few|.
CASSPPAGAREQYF
TGTGCCAGCTCACCACCTGCGGGGGCGCGCGAGCAGTACTTC
>TRBV29-1|TRBJ2-3|few|.
CSPGTADTQYF
TGCAGCCCCGGGACGGCAGATACGCAGTATTTT
>TRBV14|TRBJ2-1|.|TRBD2
CASSQVIAGYNEQFF
TGTGCCAGCAGCCAAGTAATAGCGGGGTACAATGAGCAGTTCTTC
>TRBV6-5|TRBJ2-3|.|.
CASSYSRAGGTDTQYF
TGTGCCAGCAGTTACTCGCGTGCCGGCGGGACAGATACGCAGTATTTT
>TRBV19|TRBJ1-1|few|TRBD1
CASSTRTGQNTEAFF
TGTGCCAGTAGTACACGGACAGGGCAGAACACTGAAGCTTTCTTT
>TRBV7-2|TRBJ1-6|.|.
CASSPDRFSPLHF
TGTGCCAGCAGCCCGGACAGATTTTCACCCCTCCACTTT
>TRBV6-1|TRBJ1-2|once|.
CASNKDGPKGGYTF
TGTGCCAGCAATAAAGACGGCCCTAAGGGTGGCTACACCTTC
>TRBV12-3/TRBV12-4|TRBJ2-1|.|TRBD2
CASSFWGLAGNEQFF
TGTGCCAGCTCCTTTTGGGGACTAGCGGGGAATGAGCAGTTCTTC
>TRBV3-1|TRBJ2-1|.|.
CASSQVLDNEQFF
TGTGCCAGCAGCCAAGTACTGGACAATGAGCAGTTCTTC
>TRBV5-1|TRBJ2-5|few|TRBD1
CASKIDRVDEETQYF
TGCGCCAGCAAAATTGACAGGGTGGACGAAGAGACCCAGTACTTC
>TRBV12-3/TRBV12-4|TRBJ2-5|few|TRBD2
CASREAGQETQYF
TGTGCCAGCCGGGAGGCAGGGCAAGAGACCCAGTACTTC
>TRBV25-1|TRBJ2-5|.|TRBD1
CASSGPGQGKETQYF
TGTGCCAGCAGTGGACCGGGACAGGGGAAAGAGACCCAGTACTTC
>TRBV12-3/TRBV12-4|TRBJ2-2|few|.
CASRYLASPPPGELFF
TGTGCCAGCAGATATTTAGCTTCCCCCCCACCCGGGGAGCTGTTTTTT
>TRBV5-8|TRBJ2-2|.|.
CASSLVRSGELFF
TGTGCCAGCAGCTTGGTGAGGTCCGGGGAGCTGTTTTTT
>TRBV20-1|TRBJ2-1|few|TRBD2
CSAWVTSGRSSYNEQFF
TGCAGTGCTTGGGTTACTAGCGGGAGGAGCTCCTACAATGAGCAGTTCTTC
>TRBV4-1|TRBJ2-7|many|.
CASSPTGVGYEQYF
TGCGCCAGCAGCCCTACCGGGGTCGGATACGAGCAGTACTTC
>TRBV10-3|TRBJ2-1|few|.
CAISDFGTRRSYNEQFF
TGTGCCATCAGTGATTTTGGGACACGCCGCTCCTACAATGAGCAGTTCTTC
>TRBV12-3/TRBV12-4|TRBJ2-1|few|TRBD1
CASSWGQGRSNEQFF
TGTGCCAGCAGTTGGGGACAGGGGCGAAGCAATGAGCAGTTCTTC
>TRBV3-1|TRBJ2-4|.|.
CASSPFGGQNIQYF
TGTGCCAGCAGCCCCTTTGGGGGCCAAAACATTCAGTACTTC
>TRBV6-2/TRBV6-3|TRBJ2-6|.|.
CASGLESSGANVLTF
TGTGCCAGCGGACTGGAGAGCTCTGGGGCCAACGTCCTGACTTTC
>TRBV6-4|TRBJ2-3|few|.
CASSVSLSDTQYF
TGTGCCAGCAGTGTAAGCCTGAGCGATACGCAGTATTTT
>TRBV5-6|TRBJ2-7|.|.
CASSLGLRDMFSYEQYF
TGTGCCAGCAGCTTGGGTCTCCGGGACATGTTCTCCTACGAGCAGTACTTC